This TCR beta chain was sequenced for a study of OX40 agonist ivuxolimab in advanced cancers. The repertoire was sequenced with immunoSEQ multiplex PCR; TCRdb's copy has only in-frame clones and lacks some. The data contain about 66,000 clones, roughly four fifths of them seen just once; the ten biggest clones take up approximately 6.7%. This clone was detected once. V was clipped by 4 bases and J by 7 bases; unmatched bases: 11. The CDR3 length is 16 residues. The V gene's germline CDR1 is SGHDN and CDR2 FVKESK. Sequenced here: CD4+ or CD8+ T cells sorted from blood, sampled in a trial of the OX40 agonist ivuxolimab. The chain uses TRBV14 and TRBJ2-1, with 9 bases matching TRBD2. This clonotype originated in an adult with an advanced solid tumor such as melanoma, head and neck, liver or kidney cancer. CDR3 DNA: TGTGCCAGCAGCCCCAGAGGGAGGACTAGCGTAAATGAGCAGTTCTTC. This encodes CASSPRGRTSVNEQFF.